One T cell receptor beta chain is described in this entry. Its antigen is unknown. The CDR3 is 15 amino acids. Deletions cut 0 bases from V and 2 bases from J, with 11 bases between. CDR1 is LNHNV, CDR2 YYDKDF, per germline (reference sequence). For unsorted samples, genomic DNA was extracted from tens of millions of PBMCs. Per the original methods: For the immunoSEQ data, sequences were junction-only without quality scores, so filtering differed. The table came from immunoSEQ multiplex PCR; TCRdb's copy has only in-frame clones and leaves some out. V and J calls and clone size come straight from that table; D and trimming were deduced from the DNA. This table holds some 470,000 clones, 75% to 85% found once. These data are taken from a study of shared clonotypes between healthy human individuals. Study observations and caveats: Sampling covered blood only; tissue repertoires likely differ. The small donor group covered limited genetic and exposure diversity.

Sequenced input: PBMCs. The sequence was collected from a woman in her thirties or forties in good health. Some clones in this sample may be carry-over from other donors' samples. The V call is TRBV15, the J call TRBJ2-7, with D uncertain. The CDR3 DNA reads TGTGCCACCAGCAGAGATCGGACCCCAACCTACGAGCAGTACTTC. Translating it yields CATSRDRTPTYEQYF.